The rows below give T cell receptor beta chains drawn from one sample of a study of T-cell memory formation after mild COVID-19. TCRdb itself ran the 5' RACE reads through MiXCR, one entry per CDR3 protein. The repertoire consists of 180,000 or so distinct CDR3 sequences, with around a tenth occurring once and the leading ten covering approximately 4%. The sequenced sample consisted of PBMCs or a T cell subset sorted from them (not recorded which). The receptors stem from a man aged 18-30 years who had mild COVID-19 (a few samples of this study predate the infection). Cell type and time point are not known. The CDR3 runs from the conserved cysteine through the conserved F or W. D genes are given only for firm matches. Where a row states a size, it is once, few, many or the class of an expanded clone; other rows omit it.

J gene,V gene,clone size,D gene,CDR3 DNA,CDR3 protein
TRBJ2-5,TRBV4-1,.,TRBD1,TGCGCCAGCAGCCAGGCTCCGACAGGGTACGAGACCCAGTACTTC,CASSQAPTGYETQYF
TRBJ2-3,TRBV12-3/TRBV12-4,few,TRBD2,TGTGCCAGCAGACCCTATCTAGCGGTTACGCAGTATTTT,CASRPYLAVTQYF
TRBJ2-3,TRBV5-1,few,TRBD2,TGCGCCAGCAGCTTGGCCCTAGCGGGGGGTCATACGCAGTATTTT,CASSLALAGGHTQYF
TRBJ2-6,TRBV20-1,many,.,TGCAGTGCTGTCTCTGGGGCCAACGTCCTGACTTTC,CSAVSGANVLTF
TRBJ2-1,TRBV5-1,.,TRBD2,TGCGCCAGCAGCTTTAGCGGGGGCGGCTCCTACAATGAGCAGTTCTTC,CASSFSGGGSYNEQFF
TRBJ2-7,TRBV5-1,few,TRBD1,TGCGCCAGCACCCGGGACAGGGATCTCTACGAGCAGTACTTC,CASTRDRDLYEQYF
TRBJ2-1,TRBV24-1,few,.,TGTGCCACCAGTGATGGGCCAAACAATGAGCAGTTCTTC,CATSDGPNNEQFF
TRBJ2-7,TRBV7-2,few,TRBD2,TGTGCCAGCAGCCCTATAGCGGGCGTCTACGAGCAGTACTTC,CASSPIAGVYEQYF
TRBJ1-1,TRBV12-3/TRBV12-4,many,TRBD1,TGTGCCAGCAGTTTTCAGGGGGGGACTGAAGCTTTCTTT,CASSFQGGTEAFF
TRBJ1-1,TRBV20-1,few,.,TGCAGTGCTAGTACGGGCCCGGATCTGAACACTGAAGCTTTCTTT,CSASTGPDLNTEAFF